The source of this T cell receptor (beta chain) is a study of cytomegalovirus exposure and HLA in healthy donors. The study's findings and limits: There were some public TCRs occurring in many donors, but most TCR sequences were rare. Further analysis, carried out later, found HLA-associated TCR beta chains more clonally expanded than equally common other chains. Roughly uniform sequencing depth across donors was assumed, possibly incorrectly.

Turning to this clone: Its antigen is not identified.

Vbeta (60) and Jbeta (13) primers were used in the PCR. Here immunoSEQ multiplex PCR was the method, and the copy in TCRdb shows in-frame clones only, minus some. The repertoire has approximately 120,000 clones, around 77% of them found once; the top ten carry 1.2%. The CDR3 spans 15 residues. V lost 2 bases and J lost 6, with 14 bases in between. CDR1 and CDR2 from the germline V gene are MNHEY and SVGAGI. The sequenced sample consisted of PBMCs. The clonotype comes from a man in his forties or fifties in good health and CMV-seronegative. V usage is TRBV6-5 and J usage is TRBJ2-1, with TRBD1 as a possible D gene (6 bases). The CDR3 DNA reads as TGTGCCAGCAGTTACGGTCAGGGGAGCCCCAATGAGCAGTTCTTC. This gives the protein CASSYGQGSPNEQFF.